These 21 T cell receptor beta chains share one sample of origin, sequenced in a study of CD8 T cells in Susac syndrome. With random hexamers, reverse transcription was performed on about 0.5 to 1 ug of RNA. Each CDR3 protein is one row after TCRdb ran MiXCR on the immunoSEQ multiplex PCR reads. The sample shows more than 130,000 distinct CDR3 sequences, approximately 95% of them seen only once. Sequencing was carried out using CD8+ T cells from PBMCs. Every receptor here comes from a human donor in good health.

This chain uses TRBV14 with TRBJ2-5, with a weak D call TRBD2 (5 bases). With 0 bases removed from V and 3 bases from J, the gap between germline ends came to 14 bases. Germline CDR1 and CDR2: SGHDN and FVKESK. The CDR3 contains 16 residues. CDR3 sequence: CASSQDHNVGEETQYF. The CDR3 DNA is TGTGCCAGCAGCCAAGATCATAACGTGGGAGAAGAGACCCAGTACTTC.

The gene calls are TRBV14 and TRBJ2-1; D gene unclear. CDR1 is SGHDN, CDR2 FVKESK, per germline. Trimming shortened V by 4 bases and J by 4 bases, and 8 bases separated the two germline ends. The CDR3 is 13 residues long. CDR3 sequence: CASSRQHYNEQFF. The CDR3 nucleotides read TGTGCCAGCAGCCGACAACATTACAATGAGCAGTTCTTC.

This clonotype occurred once. The J gene is TRBJ2-1, the V gene TRBV30, with 7 bases aligning to TRBD1. The germline gives CDR1 GTSNPN, CDR2 SVGIG (reference sequence). After removal of 5 bases from V and 5 bases from J, the junction contained 12 bases not matched to a gene. The CDR3 contains 15 residues. CDR3 nucleotide sequence: TGTGCCTGGGATACCACAGGGGTACCTGACAATGAGCAGTTCTTC. Its translation is CAWDTTGVPDNEQFF.

In DNA, the CDR3 is TGTGCCACCAGCAGAGCCAGGACTAGCGGGGATAGCACAGATACGCAGTATTTT. Translating gives CATSRARTSGDSTDTQYF. V and J are TRBV15 and TRBJ2-3; 12 bases align to TRBD2. CDR1 is LNHNV and CDR2 is YYDKDF in the germline V gene (reference sequence). This CDR3 has 18 amino acids. The V gene end was trimmed by 1 base and the J gene end by 0 bases; junction bases not matched to a gene: 5.

The rearrangement uses TRBV28 and TRBJ1-5, with TRBD1 as a possible D gene (5 bases). This CDR3 contains 14 residues. From germline, CDR1 is MDHEN and CDR2 SYDVKM. The ends were cut back, 7 bases at V and 5 bases at J, with 15 bases in the middle. CDR3 sequence reads: CASTWGGFDQPQHF. The CDR3 region has the DNA TGTGCCAGCACCTGGGGGGGATTCGATCAGCCCCAGCATTTT. The entire variable domain, with the rest obtained from reference TRBV28 and TRBJ1-5, is as follows: DVKVTQSSRYLVKRTGEKVFLECVQDMDHENMFWYRQDPGLGLRLIYFSYDVKMKEKGDIPEGYSVSREKKERFSLILESASTNQTSMYLCASTWGGFDQPQHFGDGTRLSIL.

This clonotype was seen only once. V gene TRBV30 combines with J gene TRBJ2-3; D unresolved. Germline CDR1 is GTSNPN and CDR2 is SVGIG (reference sequence). The V gene lost 3 bases and the J gene lost 1 base, with 8 bases spanning the gap. The CDR3 consists of 13 residues. CDR3 amino acids: CAWRGQGTDTQYF. In DNA form, the CDR3 reads TGTGCCTGGAGAGGCCAGGGCACAGATACGCAGTATTTT.

This sequence joins TRBV7-9 and TRBJ2-7; either TRBD1 or TRBD2 may fit D (7 bases each). The CDR3 is 13 residues long. Germline assignment: CDR1 SEHNR and CDR2 FQNEAQ (reference sequence). With 5 bases removed from V and 4 bases from J, the gap between germline ends came to 12 bases. The CDR3 is CASSDREGYEQYF. The CDR3 nucleotides are TGTGCCAGCAGCGACAGGGAGGGTTACGAGCAGTACTTC.

A single count supports this clonotype. The chain couples TRBV27 to TRBJ2-1; 11 bases match TRBD2. This CDR3 contains 15 residues. The V gene end was trimmed by 3 bases and the J gene end by 7 bases; junction bases not matched to a gene: 5. The germline CDR1 and CDR2 sequences are MNHEY and SMNVEV (reference sequence). The CDR3 loop reads CASSFLAGGVNEQFF. As DNA, the CDR3 is TGTGCCAGCAGTTTCCTAGCGGGAGGCGTAAATGAGCAGTTCTTC.

The rearrangement links TRBV4-3 to TRBJ2-3, with D uncertain. The germline V gene has CDR1 LGHNA and CDR2 YSLEER. There are 15 residues in the CDR3. V was trimmed by 4 bases and J by 0 bases, leaving 11 bases between them. The CDR3 reads CASSPTPTSTDTQYF. The CDR3 nucleotides read TGCGCCAGCAGCCCCACACCCACTAGCACAGATACGCAGTATTTT.

V usage is TRBV20-1 and J usage is TRBJ2-3; D unclear. This CDR3 contains 14 residues. The V and J ends lost 3 bases and 0 bases respectively, with 10 bases between them. Germline CDR1 reads DFQATT; CDR2 reads SNEGSKA (reference sequence). CDR3 DNA sequence: TGCAGTGCTAGGCCCCGTGGAAGCACAGATACGCAGTATTTT. Translating gives CSARPRGSTDTQYF.

The chain recombines TRBV28 with TRBJ1-5; TRBD1 matches at 7 bases. Trimming took 5 bases from V and 4 from J; bases not matched to a gene: 8. Looked up from germline, CDR1 is MDHEN and CDR2 is SYDVKM. The CDR3 runs to 15 residues. The DNA of the CDR3 is TGTGCCAGCAGTCCCAGACAGGGTGGGAATCAGCCCCAGCATTTT. Its translation: CASSPRQGGNQPQHF.

This rearrangement joins TRBV27 to TRBJ2-1, with a possible D match to TRBD1 (5 bases). The germline gives CDR1 MNHEY, CDR2 SMNVEV (reference sequence). V was cut by 2 bases and J by 10 bases, with 9 bases left in between. CDR3 size: 12 residues. The CDR3 DNA is TGTGCCAGCAGTTTAATGGCAGGGGAGCAGTTCTTC. Amino acid sequence: CASSLMAGEQFF.

V usage is TRBV29-1 and J usage is TRBJ2-7; possibly TRBD2 for D (6 bases). Germline V CDR1 and CDR2: SQVTM, ANQGSEA. The CDR3 totals 11 residues. Trimming left V 7 bases short and J 0 bases short, with 7 bases between. Here the CDR3 reads CSAGGSYEQYF. CDR3 sequence (DNA): TGCAGCGCCGGGGGCTCCTACGAGCAGTACTTC.

This chain links TRBV7-9 with TRBJ1-4; D is unresolved. The CDR3 contains 14 residues. Deletions cut 3 bases from V and 8 bases from J, with 13 bases between. Germline CDR1 and CDR2: SEHNR and FQNEAQ (reference sequence). CDR3 amino acids: CASSLVDGKEKLFF. CDR3 DNA sequence: TGTGCCAGCAGCTTGGTAGACGGGAAAGAAAAACTGTTTTTT.

The genes are TRBV28 and TRBJ2-7, with TRBD2 matching over 9 bases. The length of the CDR3 is 12 residues. The junction had 1 base not matched to a gene; V was cut back by 10 bases and J by 0 bases. Germline loops: CDR1 MDHEN, CDR2 SYDVKM. The CDR3 coding sequence is TGTGCCATTAGCGGGAGCTCCTACGAGCAGTACTTC. It translates to CAISGSSYEQYF.

The chain is built from TRBV7-8 and TRBJ2-7; D is possibly TRBD1 (6 bases). Trimming removed 6 bases from V and 2 bases from J, with 20 bases in between. The CDR3 has 16 residues. Germline V gene data show CDR1 as SGHVS and CDR2 as FQNEAQ. The DNA for the CDR3 is TGTGCCAGCAGTTTCAATAGGGGGTTCCCAACCTACGAGCAGTACTTC. The encoded protein is CASSFNRGFPTYEQYF.

The chain is built from TRBV24-1 and TRBJ2-3; D not certain. This CDR3 has 12 residues. From germline, CDR1 is KGHDR and CDR2 SFDVKD. Trimming stripped 4 bases from V and 2 bases from J, with 3 bases between. In nucleotides, the CDR3 is TGTGCCACCAGTGAAACCACAGATACGCAGTATTTT. Translation: CATSETTDTQYF.

A single count supports this clonotype. This chain links TRBV7-8 with TRBJ1-5, with TRBD1 matching over 12 bases. V was clipped by 5 bases and J by 3 bases; unmatched bases: 8. The germline V gene encodes CDR1 SGHVS and CDR2 FQNEAQ. The CDR3 spans 17 residues. This CDR3 is CASSPGQGARVNQPQHF. The CDR3, as DNA: TGTGCCAGCAGCCCGGGACAGGGGGCTCGGGTCAATCAGCCCCAGCATTTT.

The chain employs TRBV27 and TRBJ1-1, with a possible D match to TRBD1 (6 bases). Germline-derived CDR1 and CDR2 are MNHEY and SMNVEV (reference sequence). V shed 4 bases and J shed 10 bases, with 13 bases lying between them. This CDR3 region has 12 residues. Here the CDR3 reads CASSWGRNPAFF. The CDR3 bases are TGTGCCAGCAGTTGGGGGCGGAACCCAGCTTTCTTT.

This chain connects TRBV23-1 to TRBJ2-7; 7 bases are shared with TRBD1. TRBV23-1 has ORF status, its function being uncertain. V gave up 4 bases and J gave up 3 bases; unmatched junction bases: 6. CDR3 length equals 14 residues. The CDR3 sequence is CASSLGQNDYEQYF. CDR3 DNA sequence: TGCGCCAGCAGTCTGGGACAGAACGACTACGAGCAGTACTTC.

The chain employs TRBV28 and TRBJ2-1, with a possible D match to TRBD1 (6 bases). V was shortened by 2 bases and J by 7 bases, with 9 bases between the two germline ends. Germline V gene sequence: CDR1 MDHEN, CDR2 SYDVKM. The CDR3 has 13 residues. The CDR3 DNA reads TGTGCCAGCAGTTTACAGGGGTTGAATGAGCAGTTCTTC. Translated: CASSLQGLNEQFF.